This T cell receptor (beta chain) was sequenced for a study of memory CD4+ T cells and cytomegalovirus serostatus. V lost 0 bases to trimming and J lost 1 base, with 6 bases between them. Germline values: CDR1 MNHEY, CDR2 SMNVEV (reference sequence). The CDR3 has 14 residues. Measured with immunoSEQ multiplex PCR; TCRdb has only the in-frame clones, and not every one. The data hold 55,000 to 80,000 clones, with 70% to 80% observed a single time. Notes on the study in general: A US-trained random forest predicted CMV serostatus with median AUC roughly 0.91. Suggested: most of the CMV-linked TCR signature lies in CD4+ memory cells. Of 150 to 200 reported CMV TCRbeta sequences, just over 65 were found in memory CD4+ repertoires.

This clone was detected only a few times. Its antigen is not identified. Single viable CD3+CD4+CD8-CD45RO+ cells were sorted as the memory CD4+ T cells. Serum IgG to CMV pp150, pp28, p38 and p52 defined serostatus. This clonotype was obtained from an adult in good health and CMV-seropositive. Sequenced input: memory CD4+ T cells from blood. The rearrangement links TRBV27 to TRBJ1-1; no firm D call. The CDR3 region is CASSLSISNTEAFF. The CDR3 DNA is TGTGCCAGCAGTTTATCGATTTCGAACACTGAAGCTTTCTTT.